Here is one T cell receptor (beta chain) with its context. The sample belongs to a study of blood T cell repertoires in COVID-19. TCRdb keeps only in-frame clones here, not all; method: immunoSEQ multiplex PCR. There are approximately 130,000 clones in the sample; approximately 77% occur only once, and roughly a fifth lies in the top ten. Trimming pared 9 bases from V and 1 base from J, leaving 15 bases between. The CDR3 consists of 14 residues. CDR1 and CDR2 from the germline V gene are LNHDA and SQIVND (reference sequence). Sequencing was done on a sample of peripheral blood. This TCR derives from a man older than 75 with acute or convalescent COVID-19. The chain uses TRBV19 and TRBJ1-1, with TRBD1 as a possible D gene (5 bases). The DNA of the CDR3 is TGTGCCAGCAGCAAAATTACAGGGAACACTGAAGCTTTCTTT. This sequence encodes CASSKITGNTEAFF.